The clone carrying this T cell receptor (beta chain) was recorded a few times. Its antigen is unidentified. The data were obtained in a study of human T cells and chemical hapten exposure. The study, taken as a whole, reports: The number of TCRs over 1 in 1000 frequency stayed unchanged after DPC.

Regarding time point: patch test 1, 2 weeks after DPC sensitization. Regarding treatment: therapeutic diphenylcyclopropenone sensitization with weekly scalp DPC. Donors were 18 to 70-year-old alopecia patients suitable for DPC. This CDR3 region has 12 residues. The V end was cut by 4 bases, the J end by 5 bases, with 8 bases between. One entry per CDR3 protein results from TCRdb running MiXCR on the RACE reads. The data hold more than 100,000 distinct CDR3 sequences, with around 15% observed a single time. The chain links TRBV12-3 or TRBV12-4 to TRBJ1-2, with D unresolved. The sequence was collected from a man aged 18 to 30 with alopecia areata. Some clones in this sample may be carry-over from other donors' samples. The sequencing here drew on whole blood, taken in connection with sensitization to the hapten diphenylcyclopropenone (DPC). The CDR3, as DNA: TGTGCCAGCAGTTACAACCAGTATGGCTACACCTTC. Translation: CASSYNQYGYTF.